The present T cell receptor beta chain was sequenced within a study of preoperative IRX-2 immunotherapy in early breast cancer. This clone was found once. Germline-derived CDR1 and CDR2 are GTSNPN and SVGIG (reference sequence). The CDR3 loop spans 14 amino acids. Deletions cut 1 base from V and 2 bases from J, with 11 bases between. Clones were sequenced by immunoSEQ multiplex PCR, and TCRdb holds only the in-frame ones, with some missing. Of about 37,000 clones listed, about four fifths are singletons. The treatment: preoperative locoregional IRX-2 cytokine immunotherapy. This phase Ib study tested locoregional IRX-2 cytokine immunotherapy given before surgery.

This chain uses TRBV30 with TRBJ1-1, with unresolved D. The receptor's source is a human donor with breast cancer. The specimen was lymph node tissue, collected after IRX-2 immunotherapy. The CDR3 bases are TGTGCCTGGAGTGCCCTCACCCCTAACACTGAAGCTTTCTTT. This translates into CAWSALTPNTEAFF.